This is a list of T cell receptor beta chains from one sample in a study of control samples from healthy donors and cancer patients. Method: immunoSEQ multiplex PCR; TCRdb's copy keeps in-frame clones and lacks some. In the table there are some 120,000 clones, around 89% of which are singletons. The sequenced material came from blood. These receptors were taken from a man in his fifties in good health. CDR3s include the opening cysteine and the closing phenylalanine or tryptophan. A D gene is named only where the DNA matches it firmly. Clone size is stated in some rows and not others, as once, few, many or a class when expanded.

D gene	V gene	clone size	J gene	CDR3 protein	CDR3 DNA
TRBD1	TRBV6-5	.	TRBJ2-1	CASSSLTGPPLREQFF	TGTGCCAGCAGTTCCCTGACAGGGCCCCCGTTAAGGGAGCAGTTCTTC
.	TRBV3-1/TRBV3-2	.	TRBJ2-5	CASSQTVVEYF	TGTGCCAGCAGCCAGACTGTTGTGGAGTACTTC
.	TRBV5-1	.	TRBJ2-5	CASSLPTGQETQYF	TGCGCCAGCAGCTTGCCGACAGGCCAAGAGACCCAGTACTTC
.	TRBV11-2	.	TRBJ2-7	CASSSTHGTYYEQYF	TGTGCCAGCAGCTCTACCCACGGGACGTACTACGAGCAGTACTTC
TRBD1	TRBV27	.	TRBJ1-5	CASSLLGGTAHNQPQHF	TGTGCCAGCAGTTTATTAGGTGGGACAGCTCACAATCAGCCCCAGCATTTT
.	TRBV24-1	.	TRBJ2-5	CATSAAPGQSQETQYF	TGTGCCACCAGTGCGGCACCAGGGCAGTCCCAAGAGACCCAGTACTTC
.	TRBV29-1	.	TRBJ1-1	CSVERQQVEAFF	TGCAGCGTTGAAAGGCAGCAAGTCGAAGCTTTCTTT
TRBD1	TRBV27	.	TRBJ1-4	CASSWLPGQDEKLFF	TGTGCCAGCAGTTGGCTCCCAGGACAGGATGAAAAACTGTTTTTT
.	TRBV30	.	TRBJ1-1	CACPTPMNTEAFF	TGTGCCTGCCCAACACCCATGAACACTGAAGCTTTCTTT
.	TRBV14	once	TRBJ1-2	CASSQGLTPNYGYTF	TGTGCCAGCAGCCAGGGACTGACTCCTAACTATGGCTACACCTTC
TRBD1	TRBV10-3	.	TRBJ2-7	CAISESREGASEQYF	TGTGCCATCAGTGAGTCTCGAGAGGGGGCATCGGAGCAGTACTTC
TRBD2	TRBV7-8	.	TRBJ2-3	CASSSSYGGADTQYF	TGTGCCAGCAGCTCCTCCTACGGGGGGGCCGATACGCAGTATTTT
TRBD1	TRBV19	.	TRBJ2-1	CASSITGGGNEQFF	TGTGCCAGTAGTATCACAGGGGGCGGCAATGAGCAGTTCTTC
.	TRBV19	.	TRBJ2-2	CASMVGGELFF	TGTGCCAGTATGGTGGGTGGGGAGCTGTTTTTT
TRBD2	TRBV11-3	.	TRBJ2-3	CASSPGTSGRTDTQYF	TGTGCCAGCAGCCCTGGGACTAGCGGGCGCACAGATACGCAGTATTTT
.	TRBV6-5	.	TRBJ1-2	CASSYSKPWGNYGYTF	TGTGCCAGCAGTTACTCGAAACCTTGGGGGAACTATGGCTACACCTTC
.	TRBV6-1	.	TRBJ1-6	CASSEVEGFAYNSPLHF	TGTGCCAGCAGTGAAGTGGAGGGTTTCGCCTATAATTCACCCCTCCACTTT
.	TRBV18	.	TRBJ1-1	CASSPRGSSTEAFF	TGTGCCAGCTCACCAAGGGGGTCGTCGACTGAAGCTTTCTTT
TRBD1	TRBV10-3	.	TRBJ2-7	CAISESGQGGDEQYF	TGTGCCATCAGTGAGTCAGGACAGGGGGGCGACGAGCAGTACTTC
.	TRBV3-1/TRBV3-2	.	TRBJ1-2	CASSQTRYYGYTF	TGTGCCAGCAGCCAAACGCGCTACTATGGCTACACCTTC
.	TRBV19	.	TRBJ1-5	CASSGGAYGSQPQHF	TGTGCCAGTAGTGGCGGGGCTTACGGAAGTCAGCCCCAGCATTTT
.	TRBV7-8	.	TRBJ1-4	CASSSTDEKLFF	TGTGCCAGCAGCTCGACCGATGAAAAACTGTTTTTT
.	TRBV6-2/TRBV6-3	.	TRBJ1-6	CASSYWRDRNSPLHF	TGTGCCAGCAGTTATTGGCGAGACAGGAATTCACCCCTCCACTTT
TRBD1	TRBV18	.	TRBJ1-5	CASSPGTGVGNQPQHF	TGTGCCAGCTCACCGGGGACAGGGGTTGGCAATCAGCCCCAGCATTTT
TRBD1	TRBV13	.	TRBJ1-1	CASSFVTGGPNTEAFF	TGTGCCAGCAGCTTTGTCACAGGGGGTCCGAACACTGAAGCTTTCTTT
.	TRBV2	.	TRBJ2-5	CASSEAGSTNHF	TGTGCCAGCAGTGAAGCCGGGTCAACAAACCACTTC
.	TRBV6-5	once	TRBJ1-5	CASTRDDAVAQPQHF	TGTGCCAGCACTAGGGACGACGCGGTCGCTCAGCCCCAGCATTTT
TRBD1	TRBV11-2	few	TRBJ1-1	CASSFDRGGTEAFF	TGTGCCAGCAGCTTTGACAGGGGCGGCACTGAAGCTTTCTTT
TRBD2	TRBV7-6	.	TRBJ2-7	CASSMGTSGASYEQYF	TGTGCCAGCAGCATGGGGACTAGCGGGGCCTCCTACGAGCAGTACTTC
.	TRBV24-1	.	TRBJ2-5	CATSDQGGIRETQYF	TGTGCCACCAGTGATCAAGGGGGGATTCGAGAGACCCAGTACTTC
.	TRBV9	.	TRBJ1-2	CASSVEGPGNGYTF	TGTGCCAGCAGCGTAGAGGGTCCGGGGAATGGCTACACCTTC
.	TRBV3-1/TRBV3-2	.	TRBJ1-4	CASTLKATKKLFF	TGTGCCAGCACCCTGAAGGCGACAAAAAAACTGTTTTTT
.	TRBV6-5	.	TRBJ2-2	CASSYSRPGELFF	TGTGCCAGCAGTTACTCGCGGCCCGGGGAGCTGTTTTTT
.	TRBV5-1	.	TRBJ2-7	CASSLGGNLYEQYF	TGCGCCAGCAGCTTGGGTGGAAACCTCTACGAGCAGTACTTC
.	TRBV11-2	.	TRBJ2-1	CASSLGTLEQFF	TGTGCCAGCAGCTTAGGCACCCTTGAGCAGTTCTTC
TRBD1	TRBV15	.	TRBJ1-6	CATVDRDSPLHF	TGTGCCACCGTTGACAGGGATTCACCCCTCCACTTT
TRBD1	TRBV9	.	TRBJ1-2	CASSKTGQGQTNYGYTF	TGTGCCAGCAGCAAAACCGGACAGGGCCAAACTAACTATGGCTACACCTTC
TRBD2	TRBV24-1	.	TRBJ2-1	CATSDSPAGRNEQFF	TGTGCCACCAGTGATTCCCCAGCGGGGCGCAATGAGCAGTTCTTC
.	TRBV10-3	.	TRBJ1-1	CAISGTALNTEAFF	TGTGCCATCAGTGGGACAGCGCTCAACACTGAAGCTTTCTTT
TRBD1	TRBV7-2	.	TRBJ2-5	CASSLGTGFGETQYF	TGTGCCAGCAGCTTAGGGACAGGGTTTGGGGAGACCCAGTACTTC
.	TRBV15	.	TRBJ1-2	CATAQVNYGYTF	TGTGCCACAGCACAGGTTAACTATGGCTACACCTTC